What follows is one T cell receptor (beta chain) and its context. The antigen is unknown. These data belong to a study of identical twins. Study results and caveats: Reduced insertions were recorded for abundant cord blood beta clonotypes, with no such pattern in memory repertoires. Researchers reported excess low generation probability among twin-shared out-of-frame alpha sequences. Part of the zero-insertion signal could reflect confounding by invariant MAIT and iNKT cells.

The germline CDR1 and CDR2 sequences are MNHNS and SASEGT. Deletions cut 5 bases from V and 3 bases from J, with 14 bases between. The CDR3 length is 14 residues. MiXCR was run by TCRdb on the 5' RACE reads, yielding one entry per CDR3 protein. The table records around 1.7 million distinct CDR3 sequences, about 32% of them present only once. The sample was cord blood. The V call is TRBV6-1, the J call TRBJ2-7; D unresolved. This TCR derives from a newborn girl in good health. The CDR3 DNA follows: TGTGCCAGCAGTCCCAGGTTTTCGCTCTACGAGCAGTACTTC. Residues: CASSPRFSLYEQYF.